Listed below are T cell receptor beta chains from one sample, sequenced in a study of T cells expressing NK-cell markers. After re-calling the 5' RACE reads, TCRdb lists one entry per CDR3 protein, DNA absent. Its listing shows about 160,000 distinct CDR3 sequences. Sequencing used blood T cells: a sorted CD56 or NKG2C T cell subset, CD4+ or CD8+ T cells, or bulk PBMC T cells (not recorded which). The receptors were sampled from a woman between 18 and 70 years old in good health. The CDR3 runs from the conserved cysteine through the conserved F or W.

j_call: TRBJ2-3; v_call: TRBV20-1; cdr3_aa: CSALGRGGAEVSDTQYF
j_call: TRBJ2-1; v_call: TRBV20-1; cdr3_aa: CSANPPQRVNEQFF
j_call: TRBJ2-5; v_call: TRBV7-3; cdr3_aa: CASSLNPVHSTQYF
j_call: TRBJ2-4; v_call: TRBV6-1; cdr3_aa: CASSPGGTGGSKNIQYF
j_call: TRBJ2-3; v_call: TRBV18; cdr3_aa: CASSRNVGTRFTDTQYF
j_call: TRBJ2-5; v_call: TRBV5-1; cdr3_aa: CASSLSGTKKETQYF
j_call: TRBJ1-2; v_call: TRBV6-1; cdr3_aa: CASSPPQGPGYTF
j_call: TRBJ2-1; v_call: TRBV16; cdr3_aa: CASSQSLLAVGEQFF
j_call: TRBJ1-2; v_call: TRBV5-1; cdr3_aa: CASSLEVTGGGYTF
j_call: TRBJ1-6; v_call: TRBV10-3; cdr3_aa: CAIRDVDNSPLHF
j_call: TRBJ2-5; v_call: TRBV20-1; cdr3_aa: CSASDWTSRETQYF
j_call: TRBJ2-3; v_call: TRBV28; cdr3_aa: CASSSKRTQYF
j_call: TRBJ1-5; v_call: TRBV6-2/TRBV6-3; cdr3_aa: CASSYGRVGNQPQHF
j_call: TRBJ2-5; v_call: TRBV27; cdr3_aa: CASSPFLRGTQYF
j_call: TRBJ2-7; v_call: TRBV7-2; cdr3_aa: CASGRGGPPYEQYF
j_call: TRBJ1-5; v_call: TRBV20-1; cdr3_aa: CSARGHYPNSNQPQHF
j_call: TRBJ1-6; v_call: TRBV29-1; cdr3_aa: CSAQQGQNSPLHF
j_call: TRBJ1-2; v_call: TRBV4-1; cdr3_aa: CASSLGRGGGYGYTF
j_call: TRBJ2-3; v_call: TRBV12-3/TRBV12-4; cdr3_aa: CASSLLRGGQNTQYF
j_call: TRBJ1-6; v_call: TRBV3-1; cdr3_aa: CASSKLQNSPLHF
j_call: TRBJ2-7; v_call: TRBV10-3; cdr3_aa: CAISEARSPRYEQYF
j_call: TRBJ1-3; v_call: TRBV16; cdr3_aa: CASSQVGPSSGNTIYF
j_call: TRBJ2-7; v_call: TRBV7-3; cdr3_aa: CASSSSSGYEQYF
j_call: TRBJ2-3; v_call: TRBV25-1; cdr3_aa: CASSEHRANTDTQYF
j_call: TRBJ1-1; v_call: TRBV2; cdr3_aa: CASSRVWSEAFF
j_call: TRBJ2-2; v_call: TRBV20-1; cdr3_aa: CSASARGGSYTGELFF
j_call: TRBJ1-3; v_call: TRBV15; cdr3_aa: CATSRDPRSRGNTIYF
j_call: TRBJ2-4; v_call: TRBV24-1; cdr3_aa: CATSESTGRGGNIQYF
j_call: TRBJ2-1; v_call: TRBV2; cdr3_aa: CASLRDSVNEQFF
j_call: TRBJ2-3; v_call: TRBV12-3/TRBV12-4; cdr3_aa: CASSLKLADTQYF
j_call: TRBJ2-1; v_call: TRBV20-1; cdr3_aa: CSARSLAGASYNEQFF
j_call: TRBJ1-1; v_call: TRBV7-2; cdr3_aa: CASSFQGAGDTEAFF
j_call: TRBJ2-7; v_call: TRBV20-1; cdr3_aa: CSARPSGRAFGEQYF
j_call: TRBJ2-1; v_call: TRBV4-1; cdr3_aa: CASSQRTSGGALNEQFF
j_call: TRBJ1-1; v_call: TRBV2; cdr3_aa: CASSVTWGKVEAFF
j_call: TRBJ1-1; v_call: TRBV4-1; cdr3_aa: CASSQDRTVNTEAFF
j_call: TRBJ2-2; v_call: TRBV15; cdr3_aa: CATSRDYLGTLATGELFF
j_call: TRBJ1-1; v_call: TRBV4-1; cdr3_aa: CASSQETDNTEAFF
j_call: TRBJ1-1; v_call: TRBV12-3/TRBV12-4; cdr3_aa: CASSLSTGLTEAFF
j_call: TRBJ1-6; v_call: TRBV9; cdr3_aa: CASSAGAYGYSPLHF
j_call: TRBJ1-2; v_call: TRBV25-1; cdr3_aa: CASSDRDRGVGYTF
j_call: TRBJ1-1; v_call: TRBV20-1; cdr3_aa: CSALKTGWGRMTEAFF
j_call: TRBJ2-1; v_call: TRBV4-1; cdr3_aa: CASSQEPSGGSYNEQFF
j_call: TRBJ1-3; v_call: TRBV9; cdr3_aa: CASSAGSNTIYF
j_call: TRBJ2-7; v_call: TRBV6-5; cdr3_aa: CASSYSRGPGEQYF
j_call: TRBJ1-5; v_call: TRBV7-8; cdr3_aa: CASSPPNGNQPQHF
j_call: TRBJ1-3; v_call: TRBV20-1; cdr3_aa: CSAGRTGGNTIYF
j_call: TRBJ2-3; v_call: TRBV6-2/TRBV6-3; cdr3_aa: CASSYSRGITDTQYF
j_call: TRBJ2-4; v_call: TRBV5-5; cdr3_aa: CASRITGTATIQYF
j_call: TRBJ2-5; v_call: TRBV28; cdr3_aa: CASSYGTGIQETQYF
j_call: TRBJ1-4; v_call: TRBV6-5; cdr3_aa: CASSYRPNEKLFF
j_call: TRBJ2-1; v_call: TRBV29-1; cdr3_aa: CSATRSYNEQFF
j_call: TRBJ1-6; v_call: TRBV12-3/TRBV12-4; cdr3_aa: CASSLRPGGRSPLHF
j_call: TRBJ1-2; v_call: TRBV20-1; cdr3_aa: CSAHRVSEGYTF
j_call: TRBJ2-7; v_call: TRBV18; cdr3_aa: CASSPTQRQGAYEQYF
j_call: TRBJ2-2; v_call: TRBV4-2; cdr3_aa: CASSQALAGGSTGELFF
j_call: TRBJ2-1; v_call: TRBV6-1; cdr3_aa: CASIPQRGSSYNEQFF
j_call: TRBJ2-5; v_call: TRBV12-3/TRBV12-4; cdr3_aa: CASSLGGVWETQYF